These 15 T cell receptor beta chains came from one sample sequenced in a study of blood T cell repertoires in COVID-19. Repertoires were generated with immunoSEQ multiplex PCR, while TCRdb's copy carries only in-frame clones and drops some. The sample comprises some 170,000 clones, about 72% of which are singletons, and roughly 17% rests with the top ten. The sample taken for sequencing was PBMCs or T cells enriched from blood (not recorded which). The receptors come from a woman aged 45-65 years who had recovered from COVID-19.

The chain is built from TRBV2 and TRBJ1-5, with D perhaps matching TRBD1 (6 bases). The germline V gene has CDR1 SNHLY and CDR2 FYNNEI. The CDR3 sequence is 16 residues long. The ends were cut back, 8 bases at V and 1 base at J, with 18 bases in the middle. The CDR3 DNA reads as TGTGCCAGCGGGAAACAGGGTACCATGAGCAATCAGCCCCAGCATTTT. Translated, it gives CASGKQGTMSNQPQHF.

This clone has just one count. The chain has TRBV28 and TRBJ1-3, with D possibly matching TRBD1 (6 bases). The CDR3 consists of 15 residues. CDR1 and CDR2 (germline): MDHEN, SYDVKM. V lost 5 bases and J 0 bases, leaving 11 bases between the germline ends. CDR3 sequence: CASSRDIDSGNTIYF. The CDR3 coding sequence is TGTGCCAGCAGTCGGGACATAGACTCTGGAAACACCATATATTTT. Full variable domain (missing parts from reference TRBV28 and TRBJ1-3): DVKVTQSSRYLVKRTGEKVFLECVQDMDHENMFWYRQDPGLGLRLIYFSYDVKMKEKGDIPEGYSVSREKKERFSLILESASTNQTSMYLCASSRDIDSGNTIYFGEGSWLTVV.

This clone has a handful of counts. J is TRBJ1-6 and V is TRBV19; possibly TRBD1 for D (6 bases). V was trimmed by 7 bases and J by 4 bases, leaving 8 bases between them. The CDR3 has 13 residues. The germline CDR1 and CDR2 sequences are LNHDA and SQIVND (reference sequence). The CDR3 DNA sequence: TGTGCCAGTAACGGACAGTATAATTCACCCCTCCACTTT. Translating it yields CASNGQYNSPLHF.

The genes are TRBV6-5 and TRBJ1-3; no reliable D call. CDR1 is MNHEY, CDR2 SVGAGI, per germline. This CDR3 comprises 15 residues. The germline V and J ends were trimmed by 0 bases and 0 bases, with 6 bases remaining between them. The CDR3 loop reads CASSYSGGSGNTIYF. The CDR3 bases are TGTGCCAGCAGTTACTCAGGAGGCTCTGGAAACACCATATATTTT.

This clone was observed many times. The chain is built from TRBV15 and TRBJ2-2; the match to TRBD2 covers 15 bases. The CDR3 extends over 19 amino acids. Germline CDR1 is LNHNV and CDR2 is YYDKDF (reference sequence). After removal of 5 bases from V and 1 base from J, the junction contained 8 bases not matched to a gene. CDR3 region: CATSPLGLAGGMNTGELFF. The CDR3 coding sequence is TGTGCCACCAGCCCCCTGGGACTAGCGGGAGGTATGAACACCGGGGAGCTGTTTTTT.

This clone was seen more than once but under ten times. This chain links TRBV6-1 with TRBJ2-1, with 9 nucleotides matching TRBD2. With 2 bases clipped from V and 7 bases from J, the junction kept 12 bases outside the gene matches. This CDR3 contains 17 residues. Germline CDR1 is MNHNS and CDR2 is SASEGT. CDR3 in amino acids: CASSEIASGIGRNEQFF. DNA of the CDR3: TGTGCCAGCAGTGAAATCGCTAGCGGGATAGGTCGGAATGAGCAGTTCTTC.

This sequence joins TRBV24-1 and TRBJ1-5; the match to TRBD1 covers 11 bases. Per the germline V gene, CDR1 is KGHDR and CDR2 is SFDVKD. With 4 bases clipped from V and 2 bases from J, the junction kept 6 bases outside the gene matches. CDR3 length equals 17 residues. In nucleotides, the CDR3 is TGTGCCACCAGTGACCCGGGACAGGGGGGGGGCAATCAGCCCCAGCATTTT. It translates to CATSDPGQGGGNQPQHF.

This chain joins TRBV5-6 and TRBJ1-5; D ambiguous. The CDR3 consists of 15 residues. V lost 0 bases and J 4 bases, leaving 11 bases between the germline ends. Per the germline V gene, CDR1 is SGHDT and CDR2 is YYEEEE. The CDR3 DNA follows: TGTGCCAGCAGCTTGGCACGACTAGGTAATCAGCCCCAGCATTTT. Its protein product is CASSLARLGNQPQHF.

The chain links TRBV28 to TRBJ2-1, with TRBD2 matching over 8 bases. CDR1 and CDR2 (germline): MDHEN, SYDVKM. V trimming: 4 bases; J trimming: 7 bases; junction bases outside the gene matches: 15. The CDR3 runs to 17 residues. In DNA, the CDR3 is TGTGCCAGCAGTTCCGGGACTAGTGTCGGAGGTTGGAATGAGCAGTTCTTC. Its protein product is CASSSGTSVGGWNEQFF.

The J gene is TRBJ1-4, the V gene TRBV4-1; 8 nucleotides match TRBD1. The V and J ends lost 5 bases and 5 bases, in that order; junction bases with no gene match: 7. The CDR3 loop spans 15 amino acids. Looked up from germline, CDR1 is MGHRA and CDR2 is YSYEKL. The DNA of the CDR3 is TGCGCCAGCAGCGCCCCGACAGGGGCCAATGAAAAACTGTTTTTT. Encoded protein: CASSAPTGANEKLFF.

The genes are TRBV28 and TRBJ1-1; the D gene is possibly TRBD1 (5 bases). V lost 5 bases to trimming and J lost 1 base, with 11 bases between them. The CDR3 consists of 14 residues. Germline lookup yields CDR1 MDHEN and CDR2 SYDVKM. The CDR3 nucleotides read TGTGCCAGCAGTCCCGCCGGGGGGAACACTGAAGCTTTCTTT. This gives the protein CASSPAGGNTEAFF.

V usage is TRBV5-1 and J usage is TRBJ2-1, with 15 bases lining up with TRBD2. This CDR3 region has 13 residues. V gave up 6 bases and J gave up 15 bases; unmatched junction bases: 7. Germline V gene lookup returns CDR1 SGHRS and CDR2 YFSETQ. The CDR3 reads CASNSGTSGRPFF. The CDR3 region has the DNA TGCGCCAGCAACTCCGGGACTAGCGGGAGGCCGTTCTTC.

The chain links TRBV5-1 to TRBJ2-7; TRBD2 aligns across 9 bases. The CDR3 is made up of 16 amino acids. Trimming at V came to 4 bases and at J to 4 bases, leaving 12 bases not matched to a gene. Per germline, CDR1 SGHRS and CDR2 YFSETQ. CDR3 sequence: CASSPGTSLPLYEQYF. CDR3 DNA: TGCGCCAGCAGCCCTGGGACTAGCCTTCCCCTTTACGAGCAGTACTTC.

This rearrangement joins TRBV5-1 to TRBJ2-6; a weak D match, TRBD2 (5 bases). CDR1 is SGHRS and CDR2 is YFSETQ in the germline V gene. The CDR3 spans 15 residues. Trimming pared 4 bases from V and 3 bases from J, leaving 11 bases between. CDR3 residues: CASSPKGGGANVLTF. The CDR3 nucleotides read TGCGCCAGCAGCCCCAAAGGAGGTGGGGCCAACGTCCTGACTTTC.

The chain carries TRBV28 and TRBJ1-5; TRBD1 might be the D (6 bases). V was shortened by 3 bases and J by 6 bases, with 12 bases between the two germline ends. The CDR3 is made up of 14 amino acids. Germline CDR1 is MDHEN and CDR2 is SYDVKM. CDR3 sequence (DNA): TGTGCCAGCAGTTTCGCGGGGGCGAGTCAGCCCCAGCATTTT. Translating it yields CASSFAGASQPQHF.